The 24 T cell receptor beta chains reported below all come from one sample, sequenced in a study of T cells in women clearing cervical HPV infection. Profiling relied on immunoSEQ multiplex PCR, and the TCRdb table lists in-frame clones only, not all of them. Found here are roughly 35,000 clones; the top ten clones hold less than 2%. Sequences were obtained from blood buffy coat. Receptor source: a woman between 18 and 70 years old with a cervical HPV16 infection that either progressed to CIN3+ or cleared (not recorded which).

The CDR3 here is CASRTGGFEKLFF. The covered CDR3 bases are TGTGCCAGTAGGACAGGGGGATTTGAAAAA. This chain joins TRBV19 and TRBJ1-4; 9 nucleotides match TRBD1. The read gets to within 3 residues of the CDR3 end, and the germline J gene fills in the rest. V lost 6 bases to trimming and J lost 7 bases; unmatched junction nucleotides: 3. The CDR3 length is 13 residues. CDR1 is LNHDA and CDR2 is SQIVND in the germline V gene (reference sequence).

Points on this clone: Read coverage stops 3 residues before the CDR3 terminus; the germline J gene supplies the remainder. The chain combines TRBV6-2 or TRBV6-3 with TRBJ2-3; TRBD2 aligns across 12 bases. Germline CDR1 and CDR2: MNHEY and SVGEGT. This CDR3 has 17 residues. V lost 5 bases and J lost 2; bases outside the gene matches: 8. The covered CDR3 bases are TGTGCCAGCAGTCCCAGACTAGCGGGGGCCTTCACAGATACG. Amino acid sequence: CASSPRLAGAFTDT. The full CDR3 is CASSPRLAGAFTDTQYF.

A word on this clone: An end of the junction does not agree with germline; a read error may underlie this. Distinct nucleotide sequences in the sample also encode this CDR3. The CDR3 DNA, read in part, is TGTGCCAGCACTCTACGGGGAGCAGACACG. Amino acid sequence: CASTLRGADT. The full CDR3 protein reads CASTLRGADTIYF. The chain couples TRBV7-9 to TRBJ1-3; no firm D call. The read comes to an end 3 residues before the CDR3 does, leaving the germline J gene to fill in the end. The CDR3 has 13 amino acids. Per the germline V gene, CDR1 is SEHNR and CDR2 is FQNEAQ (reference sequence).

This clone is medium-sized by frequency. The CDR3 is cut off 3 residues early in the read; its end comes from the germline J gene. J is TRBJ1-2 and V is TRBV20-1, with D possibly TRBD1 on 6 matching bases. Germline V gives CDR1 DFQATT, CDR2 SNEGSKA (reference sequence). The V end was cut by 6 bases, the J end by 5 bases, with 16 bases between. The CDR3 is made up of 13 amino acids. The CDR3 protein is CSAPMGRGYGYTF. The covered CDR3 bases are TGCAGTGCCCCCATGGGCAGGGGATATGGC.

With regard to this clone: One end of the junction fails to match germline, which may point to a read error. Read coverage stops 3 residues before the CDR3 terminus; the germline J gene supplies the remainder. The V call is TRBV2, the J call TRBJ2-2, with a possible D match to TRBD2 (6 bases). The CDR3 is 15 amino acids. CDR1 and CDR2 (germline): SNHLY, FYNNEI. The sequenced part of the CDR3 DNA is TGTGCCGGCAGTGAAAAAGGGGAGGACACCGGGGAG. It encodes CAGSEKGEDTGE. The entire CDR3 is CAGSEKGEDTGELFF.

In the case of this clone: The CDR3 is cut off 3 residues early in the read; its end comes from the germline J gene. The V gene is TRBV7-9, the J gene TRBJ2-4; 8 bases match TRBD2. Germline loops: CDR1 SEHNR, CDR2 FQNEAQ (reference sequence). This CDR3 is built from 12 residues. CDR3 bases read: TGTGCCAGCAGCCTCCCCAGCGGGGGT. Protein product: CASSLPSGG. Given in full, the CDR3 is CASSLPSGGQYF.

In the case of this clone: The read is 3 residues too short to cover the CDR3 end, so that end is filled in from the germline J gene. This sequence joins TRBV2 and TRBJ1-2, with 7 bases identical to TRBD1. The CDR3 is 14 residues long. Germline CDR1 SNHLY, CDR2 FYNNEI. CDR3 sequence: CASSEYLTTGPYTF. CDR3 DNA (partial): TGTGCCAGCAGTGAATATCTGACGACAGGGCCC.

CDR3 protein: CASSILKSTNEQYF. The part of the CDR3 DNA that was read is TGTGCCAGCAGCATACTAAAATCGACTAACGAG. The gene calls are TRBV11-2 and TRBJ2-7; tentative D call: TRBD2 (5 bases). With the read ending 3 residues before the CDR3 end, the germline J gene is used to fill in that end. The V and J ends lost 5 bases and 5 bases respectively, with 16 bases between them. The CDR3 totals 14 residues. Germline lookup yields CDR1 SGHAT and CDR2 FQNNGV.

A remark on this clone: The read is 3 residues too short to cover the CDR3 end, so that end is filled in from the germline J gene. The genes are TRBV29-1 and TRBJ1-2, with D possibly being TRBD1 (5 bases). Germline values: CDR1 SQVTM, CDR2 ANQGSEA. The CDR3 runs 12 residues. V dropped 6 bases and J dropped 4 bases, with 12 bases sitting between them. CDR3 sequence: CSVGGFSYGYTF. The sequenced part of the CDR3 DNA is TGCAGCGTGGGGGGGTTCTCCTATGGC. The variable domain in full, with the rest retrieved from reference TRBV29-1 and TRBJ1-2, is SAVISQKPSRDICQRGTSLTIQCQVDSQVTMMFWYRQQPGQSLTLIATANQGSEATYESGFVIDKFPISRPNLTFSTLTVSNMSPEDSSIYLCSVGGFSYGYTFGSGTRLTVV.

Concerning this clone itself: Read sequence stops 3 residues before the CDR3 end, and the germline J gene provides the missing end. The chain couples TRBV19 to TRBJ1-2; no definite D call. This CDR3 is built from 13 residues. Germline-derived CDR1 and CDR2 are LNHDA and SQIVND (reference sequence). Trimming pared 5 bases from V and 3 bases from J, leaving 10 bases between. CDR3 DNA (partial): TGTGCCAGTAGTCATGACACGCACTATGGC. Encoded protein: CASSHDTHYG. The whole CDR3 sequence is CASSHDTHYGYTF.

Regarding this clone: The read ends 3 residues before the CDR3 terminus; that terminus is restored from the germline J gene. The chain links TRBV18 to TRBJ1-3, with a possible D match to TRBD1 (5 bases). From germline, CDR1 is KGHSH and CDR2 LQKENI. The CDR3 has 18 residues. The V gene lost 0 bases and the J gene lost 3 bases, with 18 bases spanning the gap. The CDR3 bases that were read are TGTGCCAGCTCACCACCGTCTTCGGGGGGTTCGTATGGAAACACC. Translation: CASSPPSSGGSYGNT. The whole CDR3 is CASSPPSSGGSYGNTIYF.

On this clone itself: With the read ending 3 residues before the CDR3 end, the germline J gene is used to fill in that end. V and J are TRBV7-6 and TRBJ1-2, with D possibly TRBD1 on 5 matching bases. Germline CDR1 and CDR2: SGHVS and FNYEAQ. The length of the CDR3 is 15 residues. The CDR3 reads CASSPGGTLSYDYTF. The CDR3 DNA, read in part, is TGTGCCAGCAGCCCGGGGGGGACCCTCTCCTACGAC.

A remark on this clone: Read data end 3 residues before the CDR3 end; the end is taken from the germline J gene. J is TRBJ2-3 and V is TRBV20-1; 15 nucleotides agree with TRBD2. Germline loops: CDR1 DFQATT, CDR2 SNEGSKA (reference sequence). This CDR3 region has 17 residues. J was trimmed by 4 bases and V by 3 bases; bases with no gene match: 8. CDR3 DNA (partial): TGCAGTGCTAGGGGCATGGGACTAGCGGGGGGCCCAGATACG. Translating it yields CSARGMGLAGGPDT. The whole CDR3 protein is CSARGMGLAGGPDTQYF.

The CDR3 DNA, read in part, is TGTGCCGTGAGATACAAAGAGACG. Amino acids: CAVRYKET. The complete CDR3 protein is CAVRYKETQYF. The rearrangement uses TRBV5-4 and TRBJ2-3, with unresolved D. The CDR3 goes on 3 residues after the read ends, and that part is filled in from the germline J gene. The CDR3 has 11 residues. Germline lookup yields CDR1 SGHNT and CDR2 YYREEE (reference sequence).

In regard to this clone: The CDR3 end lies 3 residues beyond the end of the read and is filled in from the germline J gene. The gene calls are TRBV19 and TRBJ2-5; 10 positions agree with TRBD2. Trimming removed 1 base from V and 2 bases from J; junction bases left unmatched: 1. From germline, CDR1 is LNHDA and CDR2 SQIVND (reference sequence). The CDR3 is 15 residues long. The DNA read from the CDR3 is TGTGCCAGTAGTATAGTACTAGCGGGGCAAGAGACC. Protein sequence: CASSIVLAGQET. The whole CDR3 sequence reads CASSIVLAGQETQYF.

With respect to this clone: The CDR3 end falls 3 residues outside the read, so it is completed with the germline J gene. This rearrangement joins TRBV19 to TRBJ1-6, with a weak D call TRBD1 (6 bases). The CDR3 spans 14 residues. Germline lookup yields CDR1 LNHDA and CDR2 SQIVND (reference sequence). Partial CDR3 DNA: TGTGCCAGTAGCCCGGGACAAGGGGTTTGGGCC. Its translation: CASSPGQGVWA. The whole CDR3 protein is CASSPGQGVWALHF.

About this clone itself: The read halts 3 residues ahead of the CDR3 end, with the missing end drawn from the germline J gene. This chain uses TRBV20-1 with TRBJ2-6; 12 bases map to TRBD1. The CDR3 consists of 18 residues. J lost 4 bases, V lost 3 bases, and 10 bases had no gene match. CDR1 is DFQATT, CDR2 SNEGSKA, per germline (reference sequence). CDR3 DNA (partial): TGCAGTGCTAGCCTTCCCGGGACAGGGGGCTCGGGGGCCAACGTC. Translation gives CSASLPGTGGSGANV. The entire CDR3 protein is CSASLPGTGGSGANVLTF.

With regard to this clone: The read ends 3 residues before the CDR3 terminus; that terminus is restored from the germline J gene. The rearrangement uses TRBV12-3 or TRBV12-4 and TRBJ2-1, with a weak D call TRBD2 (7 bases). The length of the CDR3 is 15 residues. V lost 7 bases, J lost 3 bases, and 16 bases lay in between. CDR3 amino acids: CASNGPGGRYNEQFF. CDR3 bases read: TGTGCCAGCAATGGGCCGGGGGGCCGCTACAATGAG.

Note on this clone: The CDR3 end lies 3 residues beyond the end of the read and is filled in from the germline J gene. V and J are TRBV28 and TRBJ1-6, with TRBD1 matching over 7 bases. V lost 10 bases to trimming and J lost 10 bases; unmatched junction nucleotides: 10. Germline V gene sequence: CDR1 MDHEN, CDR2 SYDVKM. The CDR3 spans 13 residues. CDR3 loop: CATLDRVVSPLHF. The DNA read from the CDR3 is TGTGCCACCTTAGACAGGGTGGTCTCACCC.

Regarding this clone: The read comes to an end 3 residues before the CDR3 does, leaving the germline J gene to fill in the end. The chain employs TRBV7-9 and TRBJ1-6, with D maybe TRBD1 (5 bases). The CDR3 consists of 15 residues. Germline assignment: CDR1 SEHNR and CDR2 FQNEAQ (reference sequence). The ends were cut back, 5 bases at V and 7 bases at J, with 15 bases in the middle. CDR3 DNA (partial): TGTGCCAGCAGCCGGGACTCCACGGGGAATTCACCC. Residues: CASSRDSTGNSP. The CDR3 in full is CASSRDSTGNSPLHF.

Note on this clone: Read coverage stops 3 residues before the CDR3 terminus; the germline J gene supplies the remainder. V and J are TRBV28 and TRBJ2-2; 7 nucleotides match TRBD2. Trimming took 5 bases from V and 8 from J; bases not matched to a gene: 5. This CDR3 has 13 amino acids. Germline CDR1 is MDHEN and CDR2 is SYDVKM. The CDR3 sequence: CASSRLAPGELFF. The part of the CDR3 DNA that was read is TGTGCCAGCAGTCGACTAGCCCCTGGGGAG.

Concerning this clone itself: The read terminates 3 residues before the CDR3 end, so the remaining end is supplied by the germline J gene. This chain uses TRBV19 with TRBJ1-1; 9 nucleotides match TRBD1. This CDR3 spans 16 amino acids. Germline assignment: CDR1 LNHDA and CDR2 SQIVND (reference sequence). V dropped 6 bases and J dropped 0; count of bases not matched to a gene: 8. Incomplete CDR3 DNA: TGTGCCAGTAGCCGTAGGACAGGGGTGATGAACACTGAA. Its translation is CASSRRTGVMNTE. The whole CDR3 region reads CASSRRTGVMNTEAFF.

Concerning this clone: The read ends 3 residues shy of where the CDR3 ends; the end is completed using the germline J gene. The V gene is TRBV20-1, the J gene TRBJ2-7; the D gene is possibly TRBD2 (6 bases). CDR3 length equals 14 residues. V dropped 3 bases and J dropped 0 bases, with 12 bases sitting between them. Germline CDR1 reads DFQATT; CDR2 reads SNEGSKA (reference sequence). Incomplete CDR3 DNA: TGCAGTGCTAGGCGGGGTTCTAGCTCCTACGAG. It codes for CSARRGSSSYE. The full CDR3 reads CSARRGSSSYEQYF.

In regard to this clone: The read stops 3 residues short of the end of the CDR3; the missing end is completed from the germline J gene. This chain connects TRBV18 to TRBJ2-3; D is ambiguous. Germline V lookup: CDR1 KGHSH, CDR2 LQKENI. This CDR3 spans 13 amino acids. This CDR3 is CASSPPAKETQYF. CDR3 DNA (partial): TGTGCCAGCTCACCACCCGCTAAAGAGACG. The whole variable domain, filled in from reference TRBV18 and TRBJ2-3, reads NAGVMQNPRHLVRRRGQEARLRCSPMKGHSHVYWYRQLPEEGLKFMVYLQKENIIDESGMPKERFSAEFPKEGPSILRIQQVVRGDSAAYFCASSPPAKETQYFGPGTRLTVL.